This T cell receptor (beta chain) is drawn from a study of T cells in Graves' hyperthyroidism and ophthalmopathy. Study as a whole: Peripheral blood collection took place at initial diagnosis, before any treatment.

Used for diagnoses were clinical symptoms, serum thyroxine and TRAb, thyroid ultrasound and orbital computed tomography. Regarding the study as a whole: Ophthalmopathy was distinguished from stable hyperthyroidism by 13 V-J signatures.

Researchers amplified the TCR beta CDR3 regions from RNA transcripts. Carried out on the TCR CDR3, a first-round RT-PCR used the HTBI primer set. Each CDR3 protein gets one entry after TCRdb re-called the multiplex PCR reads with MiXCR. Here the sample spans hundreds of thousands of distinct CDR3 sequences, around 15% being singletons. With 5 bases removed from V and 2 bases from J, the gap between germline ends came to 10 bases. The CDR3 totals 13 residues. Germline CDR1 SEHNR, CDR2 FQNEAQ (reference sequence). As to this clonotype: The antigen is not known.

This sequence was found in a woman aged 18-29 years with Graves' hyperthyroidism. The V call is TRBV7-9, the J call TRBJ2-7; D uncertain. Sequencing was carried out using blood. The CDR3 spells CASSPRETYEQYF. The CDR3, as DNA: TGTGCCAGCAGCCCTAGAGAGACCTACGAGCAGTACTTC.